A single sample gave rise to the 27 T cell receptor beta chains below, sequenced in a study of CD8+ T cells in alopecia areata. Following extraction, RNA underwent reverse transcription to cDNA, which served as the sequencing template. The table came from immunoSEQ multiplex PCR; TCRdb's copy has only in-frame clones and leaves some out. This table holds about 200,000 clones, roughly three fifths found once. Sequencing was performed on CD8+ T cells sorted from blood. The receptors originated from a human donor in good health.

The chain uses TRBV29-1 and TRBJ2-1; D remains unclear. The CDR3 consists of 10 residues. Trimming took 6 bases from V and 5 from J, leaving 5 bases between them. The germline gives CDR1 SQVTM, CDR2 ANQGSEA. The DNA for the CDR3 is TGCAGCGTACGGAACAATGAGCAGTTCTTC. Translation gives CSVRNNEQFF.

This chain joins TRBV13 and TRBJ2-3; D may match TRBD1 or TRBD2 (5 bases each). CDR3 length: 17 residues. V shed 3 bases and J shed 0 bases, with 16 bases lying between them. Germline V gene lookup returns CDR1 PRHDT and CDR2 FYEKMQ (reference sequence). CDR3 DNA: TGTGCCAGCAGCTTGGCCCTCGGGGCAGTTAGCACAGATACGCAGTATTTT. Translating gives CASSLALGAVSTDTQYF. The full variable domain, rest sourced from reference TRBV13 and TRBJ2-3, is AAGVIQSPRHLIKEKRETATLKCYPIPRHDTVYWYQQGPGQDPQFLISFYEKMQSDKGSIPDRFSAQQFSDYHSELNMSSLELGDSALYFCASSLALGAVSTDTQYFGPGTRLTVL.

The CDR3 DNA reads TGCGCCAGCAGCCAGGGTGTGGGAGCTTTCTTT. It is translated as CASSQGVGAFF. J is TRBJ1-1 and V is TRBV5-1, with D maybe TRBD1 (5 bases). This CDR3 is built from 11 residues. CDR1 is SGHRS and CDR2 is YFSETQ in the germline V gene. Deletions cut 4 bases from V and 10 bases from J, with 11 bases between. The full variable domain, rest sourced from reference TRBV5-1 and TRBJ1-1, is KAGVTQTPRYLIKTRGQQVTLSCSPISGHRSVSWYQQTPGQGLQFLFEYFSETQRNKGNFPGRFSGRQFSNSRSEMNVSTLELGDSALYLCASSQGVGAFFGQGTRLTVV.

This sequence joins TRBV25-1 and TRBJ2-1; 11 bases match TRBD2. Looked up from germline, CDR1 is MGHDK and CDR2 is SYGVNS. V was pared by 7 bases and J by 6 bases, with 8 bases of the junction left unmatched. The CDR3 runs to 15 residues. The CDR3 sequence is CASIAGTSGINEQFF. For the CDR3, the DNA is TGTGCCAGCATCGCCGGGACTAGCGGCATCAATGAGCAGTTCTTC.

The V gene is TRBV5-6, the J gene TRBJ1-2, with 10 bases matching TRBD1. V shed 0 bases, J shed 3 bases, and the junction held 2 bases outside the gene matches. CDR3 length: 15 residues. Per germline, CDR1 SGHDT and CDR2 YYEEEE. CDR3 in DNA: TGTGCCAGCAGCTTGGGGACAGGGGGTTACTATGGCTACACCTTC. Its protein product is CASSLGTGGYYGYTF.

This clone came up a few times. The rearrangement joins TRBV4-1 to TRBJ2-5; the D call may be TRBD1 or TRBD2 (5 bases each). V dropped 0 bases and J dropped 5 bases, with 10 bases sitting between them. Germline V lookup: CDR1 MGHRA, CDR2 YSYEKL. The CDR3 loop spans 14 amino acids. The CDR3 here is CASSQEEGWETQYF. The CDR3 region has the DNA TGCGCCAGCAGCCAAGAAGAGGGGTGGGAGACCCAGTACTTC.

About this clone itself: This sample includes further DNA sequences coding for the same CDR3. The chain is built from TRBV30 and TRBJ2-3; D gene unclear. The germline V and J ends were trimmed by 0 bases and 4 bases, with 2 bases remaining between them. CDR1 and CDR2 (germline): GTSNPN, SVGIG (reference sequence). This CDR3 has 11 residues. The DNA of the CDR3 is TGTGCCTGGAGTGTCCCAGATACGCAGTATTTT. It codes for CAWSVPDTQYF.

V gene TRBV4-1 combines with J gene TRBJ1-1; 10 bases match TRBD1. The CDR3 is 18 amino acids. The V gene's germline CDR1 is MGHRA and CDR2 YSYEKL. J was trimmed by 3 bases and V by 3 bases; bases with no gene match: 13. The DNA for the CDR3 is TGCGCCAGCAGCCACCTGCTGGGACAGGGGTATTTTGACACTGAAGCTTTCTTT. It specifies CASSHLLGQGYFDTEAFF.

V is TRBV27 and J is TRBJ2-7; the D is unclear. CDR3 size: 10 residues. CDR1 is MNHEY and CDR2 is SMNVEV in the germline V gene (reference sequence). The germline V and J ends were trimmed by 8 bases and 7 bases, with 9 bases remaining between them. The CDR3 DNA is TGTGCCAGCGGCCTTGGGGAGCAGTACTTC. The encoded protein is CASGLGEQYF.

The V and J genes are TRBV25-1 and TRBJ2-7, with D perhaps matching TRBD2 (6 bases). Looked up from germline, CDR1 is MGHDK and CDR2 is SYGVNS. Trimming stripped 10 bases from V and 2 bases from J, with 15 bases between. The CDR3 is made up of 13 amino acids. The CDR3 coding sequence is TGTGCCACCTCCGGGACTTCCCCCTACGAGCAGTACTTC. It specifies CATSGTSPYEQYF.

This clone showed up just a few times. The chain combines TRBV21-1 with TRBJ2-3; no check of the table's D call, TRBD2, against the DNA was made. TRBV21-1 is described as a pseudogene. This CDR3 spans 13 amino acids. CDR3 sequence: CASSKYPRDTQYF. CDR3 sequence (DNA): TGTGCCAGCAGCAAGTATCCGCGAGATACGCAGTATTTT.

In the case of this clone: At the DNA level, this CDR3 is encoded by other sequences in the same sample as well. CDR3: CSVEGGTGELFF. The CDR3 DNA reads TGCAGCGTTGAGGGTGGCACCGGGGAGCTGTTTTTT. The chain links TRBV29-1 to TRBJ2-2; D is uncertain. The CDR3 is 12 amino acids. Germline CDR1 and CDR2: SQVTM and ANQGSEA. Trimming cost V 3 bases and J 4 bases, with 6 bases left between them.

The gene calls are TRBV25-1 and TRBJ2-5; D is ambiguous. Germline V lookup: CDR1 MGHDK, CDR2 SYGVNS. Trimming took off 4 bases at V and 5 bases at J, with 8 bases between the two ends. This CDR3 region has 12 residues. CDR3 sequence: CASSGHRETQYF. The CDR3 nucleotides are TGTGCCAGCAGTGGACACCGGGAGACCCAGTACTTC. Looking up the rest from reference TRBV25-1 and TRBJ2-5 gives the full variable domain: EADIYQTPRYLVIGTGKKITLECSQTMGHDKMYWYQQDPGMELHLIHYSYGVNSTEKGDLSSESTVSRIRTEHFPLTLESARPSHTSQYLCASSGHRETQYFGPGTRLLVL.

CDR3 DNA: TGTGCCAGCAGTGACAGGGAAGGCCGCACTGAAGCTTTCTTT. It is translated as CASSDREGRTEAFF. The chain joins TRBV9 to TRBJ1-1; 7 bases align to TRBD1. The junction had 8 bases not matched to a gene; V was cut back by 5 bases and J by 4 bases. This CDR3 comprises 14 residues. Germline V gene lookup returns CDR1 SGDLS and CDR2 YYNGEE.

The chain recombines TRBV7-9 with TRBJ1-1; D is unclear. The V gene lost 5 bases and the J gene lost 4 bases, with 11 bases spanning the gap. Germline CDR1 reads SEHNR; CDR2 reads FQNEAQ (reference sequence). CDR3 length: 13 residues. The CDR3 coding sequence is TGTGCCAGCAGCCCTCACTCCGCCACTGAAGCTTTCTTT. Translating it yields CASSPHSATEAFF.

The chain is built from TRBV13 and TRBJ2-7; 7 bases match TRBD1. Germline-derived CDR1 and CDR2 are PRHDT and FYEKMQ (reference sequence). Trimming at V came to 4 bases and at J to 3 bases, leaving 6 bases not matched to a gene. The CDR3 is 14 residues long. For the CDR3, the DNA is TGTGCCAGCAGCTCCCGGGACAGTGGCTACGAGCAGTACTTC. This encodes CASSSRDSGYEQYF.

This clone was seen more than once but under ten times. The J gene is TRBJ2-2, the V gene TRBV11-3; 8 bases line up with TRBD1. The V segment lost 5 bases and the J segment 3 bases; nucleotides outside the gene matches: 14. The CDR3 consists of 18 residues. CDR1 and CDR2 (germline): SGHNT, YENEEA. CDR3: CASSTYVPTGEDTGELFF. CDR3 nucleotides: TGTGCCAGCAGCACCTACGTACCGACAGGGGAGGACACCGGGGAGCTGTTTTTT.

The sample holds a few counts of this clone. The chain links TRBV29-1 to TRBJ1-3; D perhaps matches TRBD1 (5 bases). Trimming cost V 4 bases and J 0 bases, with 7 bases left between them. The CDR3 extends over 13 amino acids. In germline, CDR1 is SQVTM, CDR2 ANQGSEA. The CDR3 loop reads CSVVQASGNTIYF. The CDR3 DNA sequence: TGCAGCGTTGTACAGGCCTCTGGAAACACCATATATTTT.

The V and J genes are TRBV7-8 and TRBJ1-1, with D possibly TRBD1 on 5 matching bases. Trimming left V 5 bases short and J 1 base short, with 8 bases between. The CDR3 is made up of 13 amino acids. Germline V gene sequence: CDR1 SGHVS, CDR2 FQNEAQ. The DNA of the CDR3 is TGTGCCAGCAGCGTCACAGGGAACACTGAAGCTTTCTTT. Its protein is CASSVTGNTEAFF.

The chain carries TRBV7-8 and TRBJ1-5; 7 bases are a match to TRBD1. The CDR3 totals 13 residues. Unmatched junction bases numbered 1, after V lost 1 base and J lost 7 bases. Per germline, CDR1 SGHVS and CDR2 FQNEAQ. The CDR3 spells CASSLGDSQPQHF. The CDR3 DNA reads TGTGCCAGCAGCTTAGGGGACAGCCAGCCCCAGCATTTT.

This clone was counted between two and nine times. The chain employs TRBV5-1 and TRBJ2-1; D may be TRBD2 (6 bases). Trimming removed 6 bases at V and 12 bases at J, with 16 bases between. This CDR3 is built from 12 residues. Germline values: CDR1 SGHRS, CDR2 YFSETQ. The CDR3 DNA reads TGCGCCAGCACCACTGGAGGAGGGTGGCAGTTCTTC. Protein: CASTTGGGWQFF.

The CDR3 DNA reads as TGTGCCAGCAGCCAACACGTCGGGGAGGATGAGCAGTTCTTC. Its translation: CASSQHVGEDEQFF. This chain uses TRBV4-2 with TRBJ2-1; D possibly corresponds to TRBD2 (6 bases). The V end was cut by 2 bases, the J end by 8 bases, with 13 bases between. This CDR3 is built from 14 residues. From germline, CDR1 is LGHNA and CDR2 YNFKEQ.

This clone was picked up many times. V is TRBV4-2 and J is TRBJ1-2, with TRBD1 as a possible D gene (5 bases). The length of the CDR3 is 14 residues. V lost 5 bases and J 6 bases, leaving 16 bases between the germline ends. Germline CDR1 and CDR2: LGHNA and YNFKEQ. CDR3 protein: CASSLGGLRDGYTF. In nucleotides, the CDR3 is TGTGCCAGCAGCTTGGGGGGGTTACGCGATGGCTACACCTTC.

This chain uses TRBV13 with TRBJ2-7; 12 bases match TRBD1. The CDR3 extends over 15 amino acids. Germline CDR1 and CDR2: PRHDT and FYEKMQ (reference sequence). Germline trimming cut 5 bases from V and 4 bases from J; bases unmatched to any gene: 6. The CDR3 bases are TGTGCCAGCAGCCCGGGGACAGGGGGCAATTACGAGCAGTACTTC. Protein product: CASSPGTGGNYEQYF.

The chain carries TRBV7-6 and TRBJ2-7; 8 positions match TRBD1. The CDR3 extends over 14 amino acids. In germline, CDR1 is SGHVS, CDR2 FNYEAQ. Germline trimming cut 4 bases from V and 1 base from J; bases unmatched to any gene: 3. CDR3 amino acids: CASSSDRASYEQYF. The DNA for the CDR3 is TGTGCCAGCAGCTCGGACAGGGCGTCCTACGAGCAGTACTTC.

The V and J genes are TRBV5-6 and TRBJ1-6; D is perhaps TRBD1 (6 bases). From germline, CDR1 is SGHDT and CDR2 YYEEEE. Trimming removed 3 bases from V and 6 bases from J, with 10 bases in between. The CDR3 is made up of 14 amino acids. The CDR3 DNA sequence: TGTGCCAGCAGCTCGGACAGCTTTAATTCACCCCTCCACTTT. This encodes CASSSDSFNSPLHF.

The chain is built from TRBV27 and TRBJ2-7; TRBD2 matches 8 bases. The CDR3 has 18 residues. The germline CDR1 and CDR2 sequences are MNHEY and SMNVEV (reference sequence). V gave up 5 bases and J gave up 3 bases; unmatched junction bases: 18. The CDR3, as DNA: TGTGCCAGCAGTCCTCGGAGTCCCGGGGGGGGTCCTTACTACGAGCAGTACTTC. Translation gives CASSPRSPGGGPYYEQYF.